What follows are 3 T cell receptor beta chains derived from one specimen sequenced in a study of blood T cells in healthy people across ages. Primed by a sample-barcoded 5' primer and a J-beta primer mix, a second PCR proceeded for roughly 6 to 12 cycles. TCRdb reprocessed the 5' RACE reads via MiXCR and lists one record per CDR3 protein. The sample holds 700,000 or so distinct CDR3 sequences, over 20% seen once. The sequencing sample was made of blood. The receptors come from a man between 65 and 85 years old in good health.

The CDR3 protein is CSARGPGQGTLNSNQPQHF. The CDR3 region has the DNA TGCAGTGCTAGGGGTCCGGGACAGGGGACCTTGAATAGCAATCAGCCCCAGCATTTT. This chain links TRBV20-1 with TRBJ1-5; 10 bases match TRBD1. There are 19 residues in the CDR3. Trimming cost V 3 bases and J 0 bases; bases outside gene matches: 14. CDR1 is DFQATT, CDR2 SNEGSKA, per germline (reference sequence).

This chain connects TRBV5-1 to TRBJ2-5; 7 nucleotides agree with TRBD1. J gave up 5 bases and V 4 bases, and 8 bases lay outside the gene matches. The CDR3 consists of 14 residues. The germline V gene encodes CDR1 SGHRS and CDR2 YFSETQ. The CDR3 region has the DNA TGCGCCAGCAGCCAGACAGGGATCGACGAGACCCAGTACTTC. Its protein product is CASSQTGIDETQYF. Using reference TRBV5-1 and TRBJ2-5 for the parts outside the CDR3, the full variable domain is KAGVTQTPRYLIKTRGQQVTLSCSPISGHRSVSWYQQTPGQGLQFLFEYFSETQRNKGNFPGRFSGRQFSNSRSEMNVSTLELGDSALYLCASSQTGIDETQYFGPGTRLLVL.

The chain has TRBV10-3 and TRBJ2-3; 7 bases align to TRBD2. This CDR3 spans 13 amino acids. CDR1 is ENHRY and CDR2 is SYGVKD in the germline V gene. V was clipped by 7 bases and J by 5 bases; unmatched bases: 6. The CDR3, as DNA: TGTGCCATCAAACAAGCGGGAATAGATACGCAGTATTTT. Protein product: CAIKQAGIDTQYF.